This T cell receptor beta chain was obtained from a study of identical twins. Overall study results and limits: Out-of-frame alpha sequences common to twins were enriched for low generation probability.

This CDR3 contains 16 residues. The V and J ends lost 2 bases and 0 bases respectively, with 12 bases between them. Germline values: CDR1 SEHNR, CDR2 FQNEAQ (reference sequence). TCRdb fed the 5' RACE reads into MiXCR, producing one record per CDR3 protein. The data hold hundreds of thousands of distinct CDR3 sequences, with roughly an eighth observed a single time. This clonotype was picked up a small number of times. Its target is not known. The data also belong to a second study, concerning yellow fever vaccine responses in identical twins. Turning to that study: Among the twins, the vaccine T cell response reportedly seemed partly convergent and partly personalized.

The V gene is TRBV7-9, the J gene TRBJ2-3; either TRBD1 or TRBD2 may supply D (5 bases each). Sequencing was performed on PBMCs. This receptor was taken from a woman between 18 and 30 years old in good health. In DNA form, the CDR3 reads TGTGCCAGCAGCTTATACCTCGGGGCTAGCACAGATACGCAGTATTTT. Amino acid sequence: CASSLYLGASTDTQYF.